One sample yielded the 21 T cell receptor beta chains listed below, sequenced in a study of identical twins. TCRdb analysed the 5' RACE reads with MiXCR anew, one entry per CDR3 protein. Of 200,000 to 250,000 distinct CDR3 sequences in the sample, under 10% were seen once. The data were also submitted as part of a second study, on yellow fever vaccine responses in identical twins.

The specimen sequenced was memory (CD45RO+) T cells sorted from blood. The receptors here all came from a woman aged 18-29 years in good health.

In its sample, this clonotype was seen many times. The chain links TRBV3-1 to TRBJ2-1; no firm D call. Trimming cost V 2 bases and J 7 bases, with 6 bases left between them. The germline V gene has CDR1 LGHDT and CDR2 YNNKEL (reference sequence). The CDR3 is made up of 12 amino acids. The CDR3 DNA is TGTGCCAGCAGCCAATCCCCAAATGAGCAGTTCTTC. Amino acid sequence: CASSQSPNEQFF.

Regarding this clonotype: One base away lies a much larger clone, so this may be a sequencing read error. The rearrangement links TRBV7-3 to TRBJ2-3, with 8 bases aligning to TRBD2. The CDR3 has 14 amino acids. The germline gives CDR1 SGHTA, CDR2 FQGTGA. Trimming cost V 3 bases and J 1 base; bases outside gene matches: 0. The CDR3 coding sequence is TGTGCCAGCAGCTTTAGCGGGGGCACAGATACGCAGTATTTT. Its protein product is CASSFSGGTDTQYF.

This clonotype was counted many times. The chain carries TRBV11-1 and TRBJ2-3; perhaps TRBD2 as D (6 bases). Between the trimmed V and J ends, which lost 0 bases and 2 bases, there was a span of 18 bases. Germline V gives CDR1 SGHAT, CDR2 FQDESV (reference sequence). The CDR3 extends over 18 amino acids. This CDR3 reads CASSLALQAGRNTDTQYF. The CDR3 DNA sequence: TGTGCCAGCAGCTTAGCGCTCCAGGCAGGGAGGAACACAGATACGCAGTATTTT.

At least ten counts were recorded for this clonotype. The rearrangement joins TRBV29-1 to TRBJ2-1; 7 bases match TRBD2. The germline V gene has CDR1 SQVTM and CDR2 ANQGSEA. CDR3 length: 11 amino acids. J gave up 12 bases and V 3 bases, and 5 bases lay outside the gene matches. CDR3 amino acids: CSVDVREGQFF. The DNA for the CDR3 is TGCAGCGTTGACGTTAGGGAGGGGCAGTTCTTC.

The J gene is TRBJ2-2, the V gene TRBV25-1; D unclear. This CDR3 has 14 amino acids. Germline V gene data show CDR1 as MGHDK and CDR2 as SYGVNS. V lost 4 bases, J lost 7 bases, and 13 bases lay in between. The CDR3 DNA reads as TGTGCCAGCAGTGGGTACTTGACAAACGGGGAGCTGTTTTTT. This gives the protein CASSGYLTNGELFF. Complete variable domain (other parts from reference TRBV25-1 and TRBJ2-2): EADIYQTPRYLVIGTGKKITLECSQTMGHDKMYWYQQDPGMELHLIHYSYGVNSTEKGDLSSESTVSRIRTEHFPLTLESARPSHTSQYLCASSGYLTNGELFFGEGSRLTVL.

V is TRBV3-1 and J is TRBJ2-7; possible D gene TRBD2, 6 bases. Germline V gene data show CDR1 as LGHDT and CDR2 as YNNKEL (reference sequence). This CDR3 is 14 amino acids long. The V end lost 5 bases, the J end lost 0 bases, and 11 bases lay between the germline ends. In nucleotides, the CDR3 is TGTGCCAGCAGCAGGGGACTCCCCTCCTACGAGCAGTACTTC. Its protein is CASSRGLPSYEQYF.

This clonotype occurred many times. One end of the junction is discordant with germline, which a read error may explain. The chain links TRBV12-3 or TRBV12-4 to TRBJ1-5; no clear D gene. This CDR3 spans 11 amino acids. CDR3 in amino acids: CASSLHLGLEF. The CDR3 DNA reads TGTGCCAGCAGTTTACACCTGGGGTTGGAGTTT.

As DNA, the CDR3 is TGTGCCAGTAGTATGGGCAGGGAGAATGAGCAGTTCTTC. It codes for CASSMGRENEQFF. V gene TRBV19 combines with J gene TRBJ2-1; D may be TRBD1 or TRBD2 (5 bases each). V was trimmed by 3 bases and J by 7 bases, leaving 10 bases between them. CDR3 size: 13 residues. Germline-derived CDR1 and CDR2 are LNHDA and SQIVND (reference sequence).

This clonotype was counted a few times. CDR3 sequence reads: CSGKLAGVSYNEQFF. In nucleotides, the CDR3 is TGCAGCGGTAAACTAGCGGGAGTATCCTACAATGAGCAGTTCTTC. The rearrangement uses TRBV29-1 and TRBJ2-1; 11 bases align to TRBD2. With V trimmed by 7 bases and J by 1 base, 6 bases remained unmatched. This CDR3 spans 15 amino acids. Germline CDR1 SQVTM, CDR2 ANQGSEA.

The chain carries TRBV4-1 and TRBJ1-1; tentative D call: TRBD1 (6 bases). Trimming removed 4 bases from V and 3 bases from J, with 12 bases in between. The germline V gene encodes CDR1 MGHRA and CDR2 YSYEKL. This CDR3 has 14 residues. The CDR3 sequence: CASSLTGRDTEAFF. The CDR3 nucleotides are TGCGCCAGCAGCCTCACAGGGAGAGACACTGAAGCTTTCTTT.

To note about this clonotype: A read error may explain this, as a much larger clone is one base away. Because the CDR3 is missing its conserved closing phenylalanine or tryptophan, this is likely a read error. Because the CDR3's place on the DNA is in doubt, the DNA is left out and the CDR3 is given as listed by TCRdb. The chain uses TRBV21-1 and TRBJ2-1; the DNA was not used to check the table's D call, TRBD1. TRBV21-1 is recorded as a pseudogene. The CDR3 totals 16 residues, both ends included. This CDR3 is CASSKRDREHCNEQFL.

The table lists this clonotype with a few counts. The genes are TRBV10-3 and TRBJ2-2, with 7 positions matching TRBD2. CDR1 and CDR2 from the germline V gene are ENHRY and SYGVKD. V lost 4 bases to trimming and J lost 0 bases; unmatched junction nucleotides: 11. This CDR3 is 18 amino acids long. The CDR3 here is CAISVGGGPLANTGELFF. Written as DNA, the CDR3 is TGTGCCATCAGTGTTGGGGGAGGGCCTTTGGCGAACACCGGGGAGCTGTTTTTT.

The chain has TRBV6-1 and TRBJ2-3; weak D call: TRBD1 (6 bases). Germline CDR1 reads MNHNS; CDR2 reads SASEGT. V was clipped by 4 bases and J by 3 bases, with 17 bases between them. The CDR3 consists of 16 residues. This chain's CDR3 is CASSVPTGRITDTQYF. The CDR3 DNA is TGTGCCAGCAGTGTACCAACAGGGCGAATAACAGATACGCAGTATTTT.

Many counts were recorded for this clonotype. V usage is TRBV7-2 and J usage is TRBJ2-7; no definite D call. The CDR3 runs to 13 residues. Between the trimmed V and J ends, which lost 5 bases and 4 bases, there was a span of 12 bases. CDR1 is SGHTA and CDR2 is FQGNSA in the germline V gene. CDR3 sequence reads: CASSLVVMYEQYF. The CDR3 DNA sequence: TGTGCCAGCAGCCTAGTAGTCATGTACGAGCAGTACTTC.

The table lists this clonotype with many counts. V is TRBV5-1 and J is TRBJ2-5; 7 bases fit TRBD1. With 3 bases clipped from V and 4 bases from J, the junction kept 6 bases outside the gene matches. The CDR3 runs 14 residues. Germline CDR1 and CDR2: SGHRS and YFSETQ. CDR3 coding DNA: TGCGCCAGCAGCTCACAGGGGAGAGTAGAGACCCAGTACTTC. Translated, it gives CASSSQGRVETQYF. The full variable domain, in which reference TRBV5-1 and TRBJ2-5 provide the parts outside the CDR3, is KAGVTQTPRYLIKTRGQQVTLSCSPISGHRSVSWYQQTPGQGLQFLFEYFSETQRNKGNFPGRFSGRQFSNSRSEMNVSTLELGDSALYLCASSSQGRVETQYFGPGTRLLVL.

This clonotype was seen a handful of times. The chain joins TRBV6-2 or TRBV6-3 to TRBJ2-7; tentative D call: TRBD2 (6 bases). V gave up 8 bases and J gave up 4 bases, with 15 bases separating them. This CDR3 comprises 13 residues. Germline CDR1 MNHEY, CDR2 SVGEGT. In nucleotides, the CDR3 is TGTGCCAGCCAAAGCGGCGGGAAATACGAGCAGTACTTC. Its protein is CASQSGGKYEQYF.

This clonotype was seen ten or more times. The chain recombines TRBV25-1 with TRBJ1-2; D call uncertain. Trimming left V 0 bases short and J 3 bases short, with 11 bases between. Germline CDR1 is MGHDK and CDR2 is SYGVNS. The CDR3 covers 15 residues. The CDR3, as DNA: TGTGCCAGCAGTGAATATGCGGCAGGAGACTATGGCTACACCTTC. It specifies CASSEYAAGDYGYTF.

This clonotype came up a few times. CDR3 in amino acids: CASSPQVGRGRTSSYNEQFF. The CDR3 bases are TGTGCCAGCAGCCCCCAGGTGGGGCGGGGGCGAACGAGCTCCTACAATGAGCAGTTCTTC. The V and J genes are TRBV11-2 and TRBJ2-1; D possibly corresponds to TRBD2 (7 bases). In germline, CDR1 is SGHAT, CDR2 FQNNGV. The CDR3 consists of 20 residues. Trimming pared 5 bases from V and 0 bases from J, leaving 26 bases between.

Many counts were recorded for this clonotype. V usage is TRBV7-8 and J usage is TRBJ1-2; D ambiguous. V was shortened by 2 bases and J by 6 bases, with 4 bases between the two germline ends. The germline gives CDR1 SGHVS, CDR2 FQNEAQ. This CDR3 has 11 residues. The CDR3 bases are TGTGCCAGCAGCTTACTGGATGGCTACACCTTC. Translating it yields CASSLLDGYTF.

The chain uses TRBV5-1 and TRBJ2-1; D is unclear. Germline V gives CDR1 SGHRS, CDR2 YFSETQ. The ends were cut back, 0 bases at V and 11 bases at J, with 15 bases in the middle. The CDR3 has 14 amino acids. For the CDR3, the DNA is TGCGCCAGCAGCTTGGTAAGTGACGGAACCCAGCAGTTCTTC. It is translated as CASSLVSDGTQQFF.

Only a few counts were recorded for this clonotype. This chain uses TRBV12-3 or TRBV12-4 with TRBJ1-1; D possibly corresponds to TRBD1 (5 bases). The V end lost 6 bases, the J end lost 7 bases, and 15 bases lay between the germline ends. This CDR3 region has 13 residues. CDR3 sequence: CASRSTRTFEAFF. In nucleotides, the CDR3 is TGTGCCAGCAGATCAACCCGGACATTTGAAGCTTTCTTT.